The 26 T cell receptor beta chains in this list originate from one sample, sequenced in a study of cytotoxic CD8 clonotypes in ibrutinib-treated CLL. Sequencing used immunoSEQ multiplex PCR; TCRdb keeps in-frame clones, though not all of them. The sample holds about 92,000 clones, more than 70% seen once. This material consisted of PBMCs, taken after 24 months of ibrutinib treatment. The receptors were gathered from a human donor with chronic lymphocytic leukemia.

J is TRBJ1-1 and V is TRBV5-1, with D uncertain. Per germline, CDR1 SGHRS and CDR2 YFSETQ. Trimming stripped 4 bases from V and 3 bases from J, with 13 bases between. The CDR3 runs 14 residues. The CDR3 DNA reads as TGCGCCAGCAGCCTGGACCGCTATGACACTGAAGCTTTCTTT. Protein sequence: CASSLDRYDTEAFF.

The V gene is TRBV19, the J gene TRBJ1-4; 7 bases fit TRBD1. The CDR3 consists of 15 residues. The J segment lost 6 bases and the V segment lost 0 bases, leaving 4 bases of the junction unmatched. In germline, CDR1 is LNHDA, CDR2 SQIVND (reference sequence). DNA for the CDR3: TGTGCCAGTAGTATAGAGGACCAGGGGGATGAAAAACTGTTTTTT. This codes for CASSIEDQGDEKLFF. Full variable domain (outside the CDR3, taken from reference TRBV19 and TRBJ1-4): DGGITQSPKYLFRKEGQNVTLSCEQNLNHDAMYWYRQDPGQGLRLIYYSQIVNDFQKGDIAEGYSVSREKKESFPLTVTSAQKNPTAFYLCASSIEDQGDEKLFFGSGTQLSVL.

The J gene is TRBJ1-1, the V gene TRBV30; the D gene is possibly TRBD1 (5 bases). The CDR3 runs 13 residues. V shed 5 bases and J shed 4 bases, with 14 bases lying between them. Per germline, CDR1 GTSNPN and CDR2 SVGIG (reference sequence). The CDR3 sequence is CAWGGERPTEAFF. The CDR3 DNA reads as TGTGCCTGGGGGGGTGAGCGCCCCACTGAAGCTTTCTTT.

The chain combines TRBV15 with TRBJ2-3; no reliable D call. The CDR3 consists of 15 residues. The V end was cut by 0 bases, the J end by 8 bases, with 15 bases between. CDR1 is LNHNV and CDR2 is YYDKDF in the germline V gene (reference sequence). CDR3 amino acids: CATSRDLGLQSTQYF. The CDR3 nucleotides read TGTGCCACCAGCAGAGATCTCGGGCTCCAGAGTACGCAGTATTTT.

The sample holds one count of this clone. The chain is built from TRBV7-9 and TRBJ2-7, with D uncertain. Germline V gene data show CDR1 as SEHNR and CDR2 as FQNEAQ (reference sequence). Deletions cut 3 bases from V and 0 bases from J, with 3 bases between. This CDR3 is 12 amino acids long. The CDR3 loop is CASSFHSYEQYF. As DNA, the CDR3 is TGTGCCAGCAGCTTCCACTCCTACGAGCAGTACTTC.

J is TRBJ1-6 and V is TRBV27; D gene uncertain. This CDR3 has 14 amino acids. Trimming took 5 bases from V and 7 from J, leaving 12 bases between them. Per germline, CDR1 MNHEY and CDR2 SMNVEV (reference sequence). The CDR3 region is CASSLPGTNSPLHF. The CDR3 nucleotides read TGTGCCAGCAGTCTTCCGGGAACAAATTCACCCCTCCACTTT.

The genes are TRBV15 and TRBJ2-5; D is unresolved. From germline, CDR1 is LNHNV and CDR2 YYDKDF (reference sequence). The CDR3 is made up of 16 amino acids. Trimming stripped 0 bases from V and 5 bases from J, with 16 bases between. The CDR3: CATSRDVTEFQETQYF. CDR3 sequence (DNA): TGTGCCACCAGCAGAGATGTAACAGAGTTTCAGGAGACCCAGTACTTC. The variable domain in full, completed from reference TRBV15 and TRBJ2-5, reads DAMVIQNPRYQVTQFGKPVTLSCSQTLNHNVMYWYQQKSSQAPKLLFHYYDKDFNNEADTPDNFQSRRPNTSFCFLDIRSPGLGDTAMYLCATSRDVTEFQETQYFGPGTRLLVL.

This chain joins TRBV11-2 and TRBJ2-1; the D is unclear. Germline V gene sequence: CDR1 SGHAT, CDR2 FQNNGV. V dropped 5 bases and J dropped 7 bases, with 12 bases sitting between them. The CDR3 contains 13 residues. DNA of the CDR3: TGTGCCAGCAGCAGAGTGTGGGGTAATGAGCAGTTCTTC. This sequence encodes CASSRVWGNEQFF. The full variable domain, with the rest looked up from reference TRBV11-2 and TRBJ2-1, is EAGVAQSPRYKIIEKRQSVAFWCNPISGHATLYWYQQILGQGPKLLIQFQNNGVVDDSQLPKDRFSAERLKGVDSTLKIQPAKLEDSAVYLCASSRVWGNEQFFGPGTRLTVL.

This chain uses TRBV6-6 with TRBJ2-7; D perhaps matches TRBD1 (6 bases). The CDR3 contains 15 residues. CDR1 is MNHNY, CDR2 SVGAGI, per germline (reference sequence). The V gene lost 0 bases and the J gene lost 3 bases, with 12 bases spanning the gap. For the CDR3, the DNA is TGTGCCAGCAGTTACTCAGGACAGAGCCACTACGAGCAGTACTTC. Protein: CASSYSGQSHYEQYF.

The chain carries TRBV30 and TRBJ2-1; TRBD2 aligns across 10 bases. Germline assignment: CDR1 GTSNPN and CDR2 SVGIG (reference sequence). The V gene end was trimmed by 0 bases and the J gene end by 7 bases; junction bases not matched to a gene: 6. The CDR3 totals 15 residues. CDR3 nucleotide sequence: TGTGCCTGGAGTGTAGGCCCTAGCGGGAGAAATGAGCAGTTCTTC. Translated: CAWSVGPSGRNEQFF. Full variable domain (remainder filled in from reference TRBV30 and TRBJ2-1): SQTIHQWPATLVQPVGSPLSLECTVEGTSNPNLYWYRQAAGRGLQLLFYSVGIGQISSEVPQNLSASRPQDRQFILSSKKLLLSDSGFYLCAWSVGPSGRNEQFFGPGTRLTVL.

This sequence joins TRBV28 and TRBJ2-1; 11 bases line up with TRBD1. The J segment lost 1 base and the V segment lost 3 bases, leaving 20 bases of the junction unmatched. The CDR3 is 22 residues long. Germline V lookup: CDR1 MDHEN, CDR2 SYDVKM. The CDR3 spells CASSFPGQGAPPQGASYNEQFF. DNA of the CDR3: TGTGCCAGCAGTTTTCCCGGACAGGGGGCGCCCCCTCAGGGTGCGTCCTACAATGAGCAGTTCTTC.

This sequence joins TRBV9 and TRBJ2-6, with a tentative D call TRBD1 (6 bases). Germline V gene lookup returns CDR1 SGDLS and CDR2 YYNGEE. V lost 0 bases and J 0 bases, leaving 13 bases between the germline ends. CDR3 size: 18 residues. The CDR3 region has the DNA TGTGCCAGCAGCGTAGGAGGGACACCACTCTCTGGGGCCAACGTCCTGACTTTC. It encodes CASSVGGTPLSGANVLTF.

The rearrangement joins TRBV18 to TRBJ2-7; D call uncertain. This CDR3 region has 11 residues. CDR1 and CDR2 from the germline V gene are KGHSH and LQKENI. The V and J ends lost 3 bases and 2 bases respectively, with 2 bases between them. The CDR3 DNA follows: TGTGCCAGCTCACCCACCTACGAGCAGTACTTC. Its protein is CASSPTYEQYF.

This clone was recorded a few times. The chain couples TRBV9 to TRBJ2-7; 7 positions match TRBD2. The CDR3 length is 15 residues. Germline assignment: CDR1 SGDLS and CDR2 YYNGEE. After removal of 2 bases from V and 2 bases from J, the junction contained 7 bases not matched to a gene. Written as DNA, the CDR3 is TGTGCCAGCAGCGTGGGACTAACTACCCCCTACGAGCAGTACTTC. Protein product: CASSVGLTTPYEQYF.

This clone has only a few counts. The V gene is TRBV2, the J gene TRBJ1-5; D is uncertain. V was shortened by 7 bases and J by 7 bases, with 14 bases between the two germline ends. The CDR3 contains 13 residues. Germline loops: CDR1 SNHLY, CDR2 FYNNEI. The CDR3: CASKLGYQQPQHF. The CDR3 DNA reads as TGTGCCAGCAAATTAGGGTATCAGCAGCCCCAGCATTTT.

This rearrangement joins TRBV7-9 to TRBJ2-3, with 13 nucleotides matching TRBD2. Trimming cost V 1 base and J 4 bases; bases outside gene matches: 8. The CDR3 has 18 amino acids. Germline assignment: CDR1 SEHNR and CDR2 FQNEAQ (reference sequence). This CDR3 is CASSLGTSGSPVADTQYF. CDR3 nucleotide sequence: TGTGCCAGCAGCTTAGGGACTAGCGGGAGCCCCGTGGCAGATACGCAGTATTTT.

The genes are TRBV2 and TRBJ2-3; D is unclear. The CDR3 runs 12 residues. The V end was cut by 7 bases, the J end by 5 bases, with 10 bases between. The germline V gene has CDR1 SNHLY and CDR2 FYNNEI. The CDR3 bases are TGTGCCAGCATAGACTTGGAAGATACGCAGTATTTT. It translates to CASIDLEDTQYF.

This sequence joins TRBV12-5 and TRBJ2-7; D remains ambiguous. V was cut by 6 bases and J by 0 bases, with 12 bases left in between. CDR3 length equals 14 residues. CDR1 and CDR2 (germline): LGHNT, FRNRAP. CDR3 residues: CASGPRLSSYEQYF. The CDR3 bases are TGTGCTAGTGGCCCCCGATTGAGCTCCTACGAGCAGTACTTC.

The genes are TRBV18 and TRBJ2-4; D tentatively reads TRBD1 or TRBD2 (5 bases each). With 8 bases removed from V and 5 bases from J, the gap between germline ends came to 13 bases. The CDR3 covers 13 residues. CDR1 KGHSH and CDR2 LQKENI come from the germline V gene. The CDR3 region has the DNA TGTGCCAGCACTAGGGGCAGGCAAAACATTCAGTACTTC. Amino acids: CASTRGRQNIQYF. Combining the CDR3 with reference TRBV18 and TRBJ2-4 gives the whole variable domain NAGVMQNPRHLVRRRGQEARLRCSPMKGHSHVYWYRQLPEEGLKFMVYLQKENIIDESGMPKERFSAEFPKEGPSILRIQQVVRGDSAAYFCASTRGRQNIQYFGAGTRLSVL.

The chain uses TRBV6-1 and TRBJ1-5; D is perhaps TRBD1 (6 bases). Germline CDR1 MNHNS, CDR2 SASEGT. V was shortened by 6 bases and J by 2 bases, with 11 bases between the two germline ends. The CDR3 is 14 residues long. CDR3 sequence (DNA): TGTGCCAGCAGCTCGGGGGCAGGCAATCAGCCCCAGCATTTT. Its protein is CASSSGAGNQPQHF.

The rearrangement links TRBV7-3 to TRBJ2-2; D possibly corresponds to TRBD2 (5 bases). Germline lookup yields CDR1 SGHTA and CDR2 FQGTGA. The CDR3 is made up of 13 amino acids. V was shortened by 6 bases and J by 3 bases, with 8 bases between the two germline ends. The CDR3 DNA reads TGTGCCAGCAGAGCGAGGGACACCGGGGAGCTGTTTTTT. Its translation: CASRARDTGELFF.

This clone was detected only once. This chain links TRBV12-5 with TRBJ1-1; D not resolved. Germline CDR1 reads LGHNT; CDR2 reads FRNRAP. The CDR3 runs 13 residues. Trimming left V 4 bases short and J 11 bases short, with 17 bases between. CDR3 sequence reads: CASGSNGLFGAFF. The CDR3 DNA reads TGTGCTAGTGGTTCAAACGGCCTTTTTGGGGCTTTCTTT.

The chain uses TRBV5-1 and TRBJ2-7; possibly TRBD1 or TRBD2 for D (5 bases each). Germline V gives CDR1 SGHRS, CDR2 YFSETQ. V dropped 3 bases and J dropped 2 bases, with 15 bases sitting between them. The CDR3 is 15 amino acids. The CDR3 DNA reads TGCGCCAGCAGCTGGGACGGCGGTGGAACCTACGAGCAGTACTTC. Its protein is CASSWDGGGTYEQYF.

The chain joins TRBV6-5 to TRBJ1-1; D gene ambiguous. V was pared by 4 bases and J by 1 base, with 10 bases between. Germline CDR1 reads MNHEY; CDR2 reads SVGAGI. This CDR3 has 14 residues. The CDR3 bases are TGTGCCAGCAGTTTACCGGGCCAGAACACTGAAGCTTTCTTT. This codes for CASSLPGQNTEAFF.

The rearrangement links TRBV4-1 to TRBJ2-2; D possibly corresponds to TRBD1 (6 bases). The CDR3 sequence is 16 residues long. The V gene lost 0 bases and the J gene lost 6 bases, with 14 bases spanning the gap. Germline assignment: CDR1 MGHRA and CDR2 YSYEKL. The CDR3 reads CASSQDLNRVPGELFF. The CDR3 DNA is TGCGCCAGCAGCCAAGATTTAAACAGGGTGCCCGGGGAGCTGTTTTTT.

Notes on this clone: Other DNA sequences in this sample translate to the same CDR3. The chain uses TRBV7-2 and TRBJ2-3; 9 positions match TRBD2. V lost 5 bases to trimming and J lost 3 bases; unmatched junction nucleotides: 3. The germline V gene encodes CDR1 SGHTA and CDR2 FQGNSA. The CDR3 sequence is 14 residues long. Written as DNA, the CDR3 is TGTGCCAGCAGCCCTGGACTAGCGACAGATACGCAGTATTTT. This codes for CASSPGLATDTQYF.